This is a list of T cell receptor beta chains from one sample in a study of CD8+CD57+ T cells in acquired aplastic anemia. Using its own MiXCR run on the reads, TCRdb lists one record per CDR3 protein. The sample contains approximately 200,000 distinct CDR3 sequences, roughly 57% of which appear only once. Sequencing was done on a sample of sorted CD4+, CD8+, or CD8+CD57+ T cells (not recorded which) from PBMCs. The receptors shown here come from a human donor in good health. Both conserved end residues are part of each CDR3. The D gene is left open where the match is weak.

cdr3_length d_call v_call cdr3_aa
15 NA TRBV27 CASSPETGHLYGYTF
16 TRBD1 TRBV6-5 CASSYEPPGQTDEQYF
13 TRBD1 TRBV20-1 CSAGGTGDYEQYF
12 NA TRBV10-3 CAIREEGEEQYF
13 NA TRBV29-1 CSVGSARSYEQYF
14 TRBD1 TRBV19 CASSTGQGGSPLHF
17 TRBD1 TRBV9 CASSTVGDRARGVPLHF
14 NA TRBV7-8 CASSFGRTNTEAFF
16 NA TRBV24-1 CATSDFAGALPYEQYF
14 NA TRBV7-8 CASSLGPLRETQYF
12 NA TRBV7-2 CASTSKHWELFF
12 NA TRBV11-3 CASSADEETQYF
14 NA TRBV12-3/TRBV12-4 CASSRGSGANVLTF
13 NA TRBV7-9 CASSLAESGTQYF
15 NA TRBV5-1 CASSLAGTGDYGYTF
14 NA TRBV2 CASRWWGWDTEAFF
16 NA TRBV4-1 CASSQAWAGGRTEAFF
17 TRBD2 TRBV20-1 CSARDRLAGGPYNEQFF
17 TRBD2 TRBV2 CASRPGLAGESTGELFF
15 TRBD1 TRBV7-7 CASSLGSGQRETQYF
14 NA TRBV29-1 CSVEDPGINYGYTF
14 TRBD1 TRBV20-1 CSAATGGRNSPLHF
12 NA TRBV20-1 CSAPDGNQPQHF
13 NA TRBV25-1 CASSVERNTEAFF
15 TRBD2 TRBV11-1 CASSFSGLAGDEQFF
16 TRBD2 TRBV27 CASIPLAGGVTDTQYF
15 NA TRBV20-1 CSALAPRRMNTEAFF
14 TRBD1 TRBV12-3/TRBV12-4 CASSWDRDDQPQHF
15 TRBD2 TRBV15 CAARDPGLANHEQFF
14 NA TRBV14 CASSSKAGTRGYTF
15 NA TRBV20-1 CSARDPRGGQETQYF
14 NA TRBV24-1 CATATVGLYNEQFF
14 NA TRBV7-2 CASSPRDRTGEQYF
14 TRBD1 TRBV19 CASRSGGASDGYTF
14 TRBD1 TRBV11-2 CASKITGGGETQYF
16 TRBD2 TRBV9 CASSVAGGGAVDTQYF